Presented here are 2 T cell receptor beta chains from one specimen sequenced in a study of T cell responses to AZD1222 COVID-19 vaccine. Assay: immunoSEQ multiplex PCR; the TCRdb copy retains only in-frame clones and omits some. The sample holds 150,000 to 200,000 clones; almost 90% are singletons and the top ten take about 9.9%. The specimen comprised peripheral blood, sampled 28 days after the second AZD1222 dose. The receptors derive from an adult who received the AZD1222 COVID-19 vaccine.

CDR3 bases: TGTGCCACCCACTCGGGTGAAAAACTGTTTTTT. It yields the protein CATHSGEKLFF. The chain uses TRBV10-3 and TRBJ1-4, with D hard to call. CDR1 and CDR2 from the germline V gene are ENHRY and SYGVKD. This CDR3 is 11 amino acids long. V lost 10 bases and J 7 bases, leaving 10 bases between the germline ends.

V gene TRBV18 combines with J gene TRBJ1-3, with a weak D call TRBD1 (6 bases). Trimming pared 3 bases from V and 0 bases from J, leaving 15 bases between. The CDR3 has 17 amino acids. Germline CDR1 KGHSH, CDR2 LQKENI. CDR3 in amino acids: CASSPRSLQGSGNTIYF. The DNA for the CDR3 is TGTGCCAGCTCACCGCGGTCGTTACAGGGCTCTGGAAACACCATATATTTT.